The 22 T cell receptor beta chains given below trace back to one sample, sequenced in a study of shared clonotypes between healthy human individuals. The assay was immunoSEQ multiplex PCR, and TCRdb's table has in-frame clones only and misses some. Of 950,000 to 1,300,000 clones in the sample, around 76% are singletons; the top ten hold less than 1.5%. Sequencing was done on a sample of memory CD4+ T cells sorted from blood. Subset specified: CD45RA-negative fraction. These receptors originate from a man younger than 30 in good health.

The genes are TRBV7-2 and TRBJ1-2; D unresolved. The CDR3 is 15 residues long. Germline CDR1 reads SGHTA; CDR2 reads FQGNSA. V lost 1 base, J lost 1 base, and 10 bases lay in between. CDR3 sequence reads: CASSLGGRVNYGYTF. CDR3 DNA sequence: TGTGCCAGCAGCTTAGGAGGCAGAGTTAACTATGGCTACACCTTC.

Details on this clone: Additional DNA sequences in this sample encode the identical CDR3. The chain couples TRBV5-6 to TRBJ2-2; 9 bases are a match to TRBD1. This CDR3 has 15 amino acids. With 2 bases clipped from V and 5 bases from J, the junction kept 4 bases outside the gene matches. Per the germline V gene, CDR1 is SGHDT and CDR2 is YYEEEE. The CDR3: CASSLDRGRTGELFF. CDR3 nucleotide sequence: TGTGCCAGCAGCTTAGACAGGGGGAGGACCGGGGAGCTGTTTTTT.

The chain joins TRBV9 to TRBJ2-3, with D perhaps TRBD1 or TRBD2 (7 bases each). With 0 bases removed from V and 4 bases from J, the gap between germline ends came to 12 bases. The CDR3 totals 15 residues. CDR1 and CDR2 from the germline V gene are SGDLS and YYNGEE. Written as DNA, the CDR3 is TGTGCCAGCAGCGTAGGGGGAGGGGGCCCAGATACGCAGTATTTT. The encoded protein is CASSVGGGGPDTQYF.

The CDR3 here is CASSSSTGASETQYF. As DNA, the CDR3 is TGTGCCAGCAGCTCGTCGACAGGGGCCTCAGAGACCCAGTACTTC. This chain uses TRBV7-2 with TRBJ2-5; TRBD1 agrees at 8 bases. Losses at the gene ends were 4 bases for V and 4 bases for J; bases not matched to a gene: 8. The CDR3 spans 15 residues. CDR1 is SGHTA, CDR2 FQGNSA, per germline.

Details on this clone: Other DNA sequences in the sample encode the same CDR3. This chain uses TRBV9 with TRBJ2-3; D is perhaps TRBD2 (5 bases). CDR3 length: 14 residues. The ends were cut back, 0 bases at V and 3 bases at J, with 8 bases in the middle. Germline V gives CDR1 SGDLS, CDR2 YYNGEE. The CDR3: CASSVGTGTDTQYF. The CDR3 region has the DNA TGTGCCAGCAGCGTAGGGACGGGGACAGATACGCAGTATTTT.

The sample holds many counts of this clone. The CDR3 spells CASSLGTVHLGELFF. The DNA for the CDR3 is TGTGCCAGCAGCCTGGGGACAGTACACCTGGGGGAGCTGTTTTTT. The chain couples TRBV7-8 to TRBJ2-2; 7 nucleotides line up with TRBD1. Germline CDR1 SGHVS, CDR2 FQNEAQ. The CDR3 contains 15 residues. V gave up 5 bases and J gave up 8 bases; unmatched junction bases: 11.

This rearrangement joins TRBV15 to TRBJ1-1, with a weak D call TRBD1 (5 bases). Looked up from germline, CDR1 is LNHNV and CDR2 is YYDKDF (reference sequence). Trimming pared 0 bases from V and 7 bases from J, leaving 12 bases between. The CDR3 length is 14 residues. CDR3 loop: CATSRDLRGSEAFF. DNA of the CDR3: TGTGCCACCAGCAGAGATTTAAGGGGAAGTGAAGCTTTCTTT.

V gene TRBV5-4 combines with J gene TRBJ1-3, with TRBD1 identical over 7 bases. Germline CDR1 SGHNT, CDR2 YYREEE (reference sequence). After removal of 4 bases from V and 7 bases from J, the junction contained 11 bases not matched to a gene. This CDR3 is 15 amino acids long. The CDR3 nucleotides are TGTGCCAGCAGCCCTAGTGACAGGGCCGGGAACACCATATATTTT. Its protein is CASSPSDRAGNTIYF.

V is TRBV7-2 and J is TRBJ2-7; 7 bases agree with TRBD2. CDR3 length: 14 amino acids. The germline CDR1 and CDR2 sequences are SGHTA and FQGNSA. The V segment lost 3 bases and the J segment 3 bases; nucleotides outside the gene matches: 5. The CDR3 DNA reads TGTGCCAGCAGCTTCCAGACTAGCTACTACGAGCAGTACTTC. The encoded protein is CASSFQTSYYEQYF.

This clone was counted a few times. This same CDR3 is encoded by further DNA sequences in the sample. The chain employs TRBV7-9 and TRBJ2-1; D unresolved. V dropped 2 bases and J dropped 0 bases, with 5 bases sitting between them. This CDR3 contains 14 residues. Germline lookup yields CDR1 SEHNR and CDR2 FQNEAQ (reference sequence). The CDR3 region has the DNA TGTGCCAGCAGCTTAACCAGCTCCTACAATGAGCAGTTCTTC. Residues: CASSLTSSYNEQFF.

A single count supports this clone. The gene calls are TRBV6-5 and TRBJ1-3, with D hard to call. The CDR3 has 13 amino acids. Germline assignment: CDR1 MNHEY and CDR2 SVGAGI. Trimming removed 6 bases at V and 0 bases at J, with 6 bases between. The CDR3 nucleotides are TGTGCCAGCAGACCAGTCTCTGGAAACACCATATATTTT. It encodes CASRPVSGNTIYF.

Details on this clone: Other DNA sequences of this sample code for an identical CDR3. The chain recombines TRBV9 with TRBJ2-7, with D uncertain. The V gene lost 4 bases and the J gene lost 3 bases, with 11 bases spanning the gap. Germline-derived CDR1 and CDR2 are SGDLS and YYNGEE. The CDR3 has 13 amino acids. DNA for the CDR3: TGTGCCAGCAGCCTAGGACCCGACTACGAGCAGTACTTC. Amino acids: CASSLGPDYEQYF.

V is TRBV11-2 and J is TRBJ1-1; D unresolved. Trimming pared 4 bases from V and 2 bases from J, leaving 14 bases between. The CDR3 extends over 15 amino acids. CDR1 SGHAT and CDR2 FQNNGV come from the germline V gene. Here the CDR3 DNA reads TGTGCCAGCAGCTCCCCCGAGAAGGGCAACACTGAAGCTTTCTTT. Residues: CASSSPEKGNTEAFF.

The chain combines TRBV11-1 with TRBJ2-5; no reliable D call. Per the germline V gene, CDR1 is SGHAT and CDR2 is FQDESV (reference sequence). The V end was cut by 5 bases, the J end by 2 bases, with 15 bases between. The CDR3 length is 15 residues. The CDR3 DNA follows: TGTGCCAGCAGCCTCAAGGGCACGGTACAAGAGACCCAGTACTTC. Amino acid sequence: CASSLKGTVQETQYF.

The V gene is TRBV19, the J gene TRBJ1-6; TRBD1 matches at 10 bases. Per germline, CDR1 LNHDA and CDR2 SQIVND (reference sequence). The ends lost 5 bases at V and 5 bases at J; junction bases unmatched: 9. The CDR3 loop spans 17 amino acids. This CDR3 is CASSSPPGTGDNSPLHF. CDR3 DNA: TGTGCCAGTAGTTCACCCCCCGGGACAGGGGATAATTCACCCCTCCACTTT.

This chain links TRBV7-9 with TRBJ2-1, with TRBD1 matching over 8 bases. This CDR3 is built from 15 residues. The trim removed 5 bases at V and 3 bases at J, leaving 6 bases unmatched. Germline V lookup: CDR1 SEHNR, CDR2 FQNEAQ (reference sequence). The CDR3 bases are TGTGCCAGCAGCCCAGACAGGGGTAACTACAATGAGCAGTTCTTC. It codes for CASSPDRGNYNEQFF.

This chain joins TRBV5-1 and TRBJ1-1, with TRBD1 matching over 8 bases. This CDR3 comprises 16 residues. Germline CDR1 and CDR2: SGHRS and YFSETQ. The trim removed 3 bases at V and 9 bases at J, leaving 16 bases unmatched. CDR3: CASSSYPQGARTKAFF. DNA of the CDR3: TGCGCCAGCAGCTCGTACCCTCAGGGGGCAAGAACTAAAGCTTTCTTT. Full variable domain (remainder filled in from reference TRBV5-1 and TRBJ1-1): KAGVTQTPRYLIKTRGQQVTLSCSPISGHRSVSWYQQTPGQGLQFLFEYFSETQRNKGNFPGRFSGRQFSNSRSEMNVSTLELGDSALYLCASSSYPQGARTKAFFGQGTRLTVV.

The chain is built from TRBV19 and TRBJ1-2, with D possibly matching TRBD1 (6 bases). This CDR3 has 12 residues. The ends were cut back, 4 bases at V and 7 bases at J, with 10 bases in the middle. Germline assignment: CDR1 LNHDA and CDR2 SQIVND (reference sequence). CDR3 sequence (DNA): TGTGCCAGTAGTAACAGGGATGTTGGCTACACCTTC. Translating it yields CASSNRDVGYTF.

This clone was seen more than once but under ten times. This sequence joins TRBV30 and TRBJ2-2; the D gene could be TRBD1 or TRBD2 (5 bases each). The CDR3 is 15 residues long. V lost 5 bases to trimming and J lost 5 bases, with 18 bases between them. Germline CDR1 is GTSNPN and CDR2 is SVGIG (reference sequence). CDR3 in DNA: TGTGCCTGGGTGAGGGGCTTGGTGCAGACCGGGGAGCTGTTTTTT. Translated, it gives CAWVRGLVQTGELFF.

The chain uses TRBV7-2 and TRBJ2-5; 7 nucleotides agree with TRBD2. Losses at the gene ends were 1 base for V and 5 bases for J; bases not matched to a gene: 7. CDR3 length: 15 amino acids. Germline CDR1 reads SGHTA; CDR2 reads FQGNSA. CDR3 loop: CASSLGGPAGETQYF. CDR3 in DNA: TGTGCCAGCAGCTTAGGAGGTCCAGCGGGGGAGACCCAGTACTTC.

This clone was seen only a few times. The V and J genes are TRBV18 and TRBJ2-1; TRBD2 matches 7 bases. V shed 8 bases, J shed 7 bases, and the junction held 5 bases outside the gene matches. The CDR3 has 12 residues. Germline V lookup: CDR1 KGHSH, CDR2 LQKENI. The CDR3 DNA reads as TGTGCCAGCACTACCGGGGGGAATGAGCAGTTCTTC. Its translation is CASTTGGNEQFF.

The V gene is TRBV7-2, the J gene TRBJ2-3, with no clear D. The CDR3 totals 11 residues. Germline V gene data show CDR1 as SGHTA and CDR2 as FQGNSA. Deletions cut 6 bases from V and 4 bases from J, with 5 bases between. CDR3: CASSSADTQYF. The CDR3, as DNA: TGTGCCAGCAGTTCGGCAGATACGCAGTATTTT.